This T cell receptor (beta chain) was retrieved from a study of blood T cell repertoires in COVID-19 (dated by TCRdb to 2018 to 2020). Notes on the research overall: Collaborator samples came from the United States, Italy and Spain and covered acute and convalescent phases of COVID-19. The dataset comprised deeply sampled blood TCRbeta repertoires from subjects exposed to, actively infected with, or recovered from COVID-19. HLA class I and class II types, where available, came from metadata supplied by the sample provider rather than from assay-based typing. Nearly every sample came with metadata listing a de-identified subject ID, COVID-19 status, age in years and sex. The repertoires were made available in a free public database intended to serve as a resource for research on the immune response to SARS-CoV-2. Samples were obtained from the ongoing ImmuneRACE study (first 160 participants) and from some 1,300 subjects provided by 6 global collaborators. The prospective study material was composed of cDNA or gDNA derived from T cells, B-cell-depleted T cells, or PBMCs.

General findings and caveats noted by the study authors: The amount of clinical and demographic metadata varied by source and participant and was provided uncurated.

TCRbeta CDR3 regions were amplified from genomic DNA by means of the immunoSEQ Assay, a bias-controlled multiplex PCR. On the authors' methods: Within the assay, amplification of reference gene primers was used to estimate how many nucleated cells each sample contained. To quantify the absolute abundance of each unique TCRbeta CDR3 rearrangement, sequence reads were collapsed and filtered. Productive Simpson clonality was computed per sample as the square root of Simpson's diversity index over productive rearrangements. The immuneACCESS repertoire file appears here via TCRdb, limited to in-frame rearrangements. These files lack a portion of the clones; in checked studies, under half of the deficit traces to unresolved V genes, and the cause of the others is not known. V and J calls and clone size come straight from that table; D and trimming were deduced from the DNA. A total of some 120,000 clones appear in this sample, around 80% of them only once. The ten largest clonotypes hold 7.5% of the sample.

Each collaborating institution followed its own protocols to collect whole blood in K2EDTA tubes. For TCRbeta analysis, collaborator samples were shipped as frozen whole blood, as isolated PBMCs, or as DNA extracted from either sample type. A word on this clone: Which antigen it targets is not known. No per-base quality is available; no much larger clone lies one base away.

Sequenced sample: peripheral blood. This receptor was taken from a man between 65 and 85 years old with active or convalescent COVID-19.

In nucleotide form, the sequence is TGTGCCAGCAGCCCCCGGGCCCTGGGGGGTGAAAAACTGTTTTTT. This encodes CASSPRALGGEKLFF. The chain employs TRBV7-2 and TRBJ1-4, with TRBD1 perhaps the D gene, on 5 matching bases. CDR1 and CDR2 (SGHTA, FQGNSA) derive from the germline V gene. At the junction V is shortened by 5 bases and J by 7 bases, with 17 bases in between. The CDR3 spans 15 residues, from the cysteine through the phenylalanine. Of the read, only the CDR3 DNA is kept; its 45 bases are in frame from base 1.